This TCR beta chain emerged from a study of identical twins. This clonotype was seen more than once but under ten times. Via MiXCR, TCRdb re-called the 5' RACE reads, giving one row per CDR3 protein. Of 690,000 or so distinct CDR3 sequences listed, more than 6.5% are singletons. CDR1 DFQATT and CDR2 SNEGSKA come from the germline V gene (reference sequence). CDR3 length: 16 residues. Trimming removed 6 bases from V and 2 bases from J, with 21 bases in between. This sample was also put to use in a study of yellow fever vaccine responses in identical twins.

The TCR originated in a woman aged 18 to 35 in good health. The source material was PBMCs. V gene TRBV20-1 combines with J gene TRBJ2-3; D may be TRBD2 (5 bases). The chain's CDR3 is CSAPRSGRGITDTQYF. The CDR3 DNA follows: TGCAGTGCGCCGCGGAGCGGAAGAGGGATCACAGATACGCAGTATTTT.